This paragraph reports one T cell receptor (beta chain). Its antigen is unknown. The sample comes from a study of T cell repertoires in cytomegalovirus infection. As for the study in general: Researchers turned to recently identified HLA-C-restricted CMV epitopes as well as well-studied HLA-B-restricted ones. Public TCR beta signatures were indicative of both CMV infection and a matching HLA type. The study's findings and limits: It was HLA-C-restricted CMV-specific TCR beta clonotypes that dominated the response ex vivo. Cumulative frequency of public TCR beta families picked out carriers of CMV plus the relevant HLA.

TCRdb used MiXCR to reprocess the reads, holding one entry per CDR3 protein. Seen here are approximately 110,000 distinct CDR3 sequences, around 28% observed once, and the top ten hold about 81%. This TCR derives from a human donor in good health (CMV status not recorded). Some clones in this sample may be carry-over from other donors' samples. Material: CD8+ T cells from cultured PBMCs, obtained from culture after CMV antigen stimulation.

CDR3 nucleotides: TGCGCCAGCAGCTTTGGAGGGGGTTCGGAAGCTTTCTTT. Residues: CASSFGGGSEAFF. The chain employs TRBV5-1 and TRBJ1-1, with a weak D call TRBD1 (6 bases). CDR3 length: 13 residues. In germline, CDR1 is SGHRS, CDR2 YFSETQ. Trimming pared 2 bases from V and 8 bases from J, leaving 13 bases between. Full variable domain (remainder filled in from reference TRBV5-1 and TRBJ1-1): KAGVTQTPRYLIKTRGQQVTLSCSPISGHRSVSWYQQTPGQGLQFLFEYFSETQRNKGNFPGRFSGRQFSNSRSEMNVSTLELGDSALYLCASSFGGGSEAFFGQGTRLTVV.